These 14 T cell receptor beta chains came from one sample sequenced in a study of blood T cell repertoires in COVID-19. Profiled with immunoSEQ multiplex PCR; TCRdb holds only in-frame clones, not every one. This sample has just over 300,000 clones, with around 90% found just once. The sequencing sample was made of peripheral blood. All receptors come from a man aged 18 to 30 with active or convalescent COVID-19.

The CDR3 DNA is TGCAGTGCTAGTTCTTCAGTTGGGGCCAACGTCCTGACTTTC. Translating gives CSASSSVGANVLTF. V usage is TRBV20-1 and J usage is TRBJ2-6; D is uncertain. This CDR3 has 14 residues. Between the trimmed V and J ends, which lost 3 bases and 3 bases, there was a span of 9 bases. Germline-derived CDR1 and CDR2 are DFQATT and SNEGSKA (reference sequence).

The chain has TRBV3-1 (or the pseudogene TRBV3-2) and TRBJ1-6, with D maybe TRBD1 (5 bases). V was clipped by 8 bases and J by 4 bases, with 9 bases between them. The CDR3 is 13 amino acids. Germline V CDR1 and CDR2: LGHDT, YNNKEL (reference sequence). The CDR3 here is CASRDSYNSPLHF. CDR3 DNA sequence: TGTGCCAGCCGCGACAGTTATAATTCACCCCTCCACTTT.

V is TRBV7-6 and J is TRBJ1-1; maybe TRBD1 (5 bases). Germline assignment: CDR1 SGHVS and CDR2 FNYEAQ. The CDR3 loop spans 16 amino acids. V was pared by 0 bases and J by 1 base, with 12 bases between. This CDR3 is CASSLAPPTENTEAFF. The CDR3 DNA sequence: TGTGCCAGCAGCTTAGCGCCCCCGACAGAGAACACTGAAGCTTTCTTT. The whole variable domain, remainder taken from reference TRBV7-6 and TRBJ1-1, is GAGVSQSPRYKVTKRGQDVALRCDPISGHVSLYWYRQALGQGPEFLTYFNYEAQQDKSGLPNDRFSAERPEGSISTLTIQRTEQRDSAMYRCASSLAPPTENTEAFFGQGTRLTVV.

There are many counts of this clone. The V call is TRBV2, the J call TRBJ2-7; 7 nucleotides line up with TRBD2. Trimming took 8 bases from V and 0 from J; bases not matched to a gene: 7. This CDR3 region has 14 residues. CDR1 and CDR2 (germline): SNHLY, FYNNEI. This CDR3 reads CASAGVKSSYEQYF. DNA of the CDR3: TGTGCCAGCGCGGGGGTTAAAAGCTCCTACGAGCAGTACTTC.

The chain has TRBV24-1 and TRBJ2-5, with 10 bases fitting TRBD1. Germline V gene sequence: CDR1 KGHDR, CDR2 SFDVKD. Trimming took 4 bases from V and 5 from J; bases not matched to a gene: 12. The CDR3 is made up of 17 amino acids. CDR3 DNA: TGTGCCACCAGTGAGGACCGGGACAGGGGCCCTTTGGAGACCCAGTACTTC. Translating it yields CATSEDRDRGPLETQYF.

The rearrangement links TRBV4-3 to TRBJ1-2; D is uncertain. The CDR3 sequence is 16 residues long. Trimming removed 0 bases from V and 2 bases from J, with 13 bases in between. Germline values: CDR1 LGHNA, CDR2 YSLEER. The CDR3 region is CASSQDTFRQNYGYTF. The CDR3 nucleotides read TGCGCCAGCAGCCAAGATACATTTCGTCAGAACTATGGCTACACCTTC.

For the CDR3, the DNA is TGTGCCAGCAGCTCGAGAGACTCTGGAAACACCATATATTTT. This translates into CASSSRDSGNTIYF. The gene calls are TRBV5-4 and TRBJ1-3; D ambiguous. CDR3 size: 14 residues. Germline CDR1 reads SGHNT; CDR2 reads YYREEE (reference sequence). V gave up 3 bases and J gave up 0 bases, with 7 bases separating them.

This clone was recorded once. The V call is TRBV2, the J call TRBJ2-5, with 11 positions matching TRBD2. V shed 8 bases and J 4 bases; nucleotides not matched to a gene: 6. CDR1 is SNHLY and CDR2 is FYNNEI in the germline V gene. The CDR3 spans 14 residues. CDR3 amino acids: CASGTSGEGETQYF. The CDR3 DNA follows: TGTGCCAGCGGGACTAGCGGAGAGGGAGAGACCCAGTACTTC.

The chain links TRBV27 to TRBJ2-1, with D possibly TRBD1 on 6 matching bases. Germline CDR1 reads MNHEY; CDR2 reads SMNVEV (reference sequence). Trimming took 6 bases from V and 8 from J, leaving 11 bases between them. The CDR3 consists of 12 residues. In DNA form, the CDR3 reads TGTGCCAGCAGCCAGGGGTGGCATGAGCAGTTCTTC. Residues: CASSQGWHEQFF.

The rearrangement uses TRBV7-6 and TRBJ2-7, with 12 bases lining up with TRBD2. Germline CDR1 and CDR2: SGHVS and FNYEAQ. This CDR3 comprises 16 residues. Losses at the gene ends were 1 base for V and 5 bases for J; bases not matched to a gene: 6. The CDR3 is CASSLGTSGMVDEQYF. The CDR3 DNA reads TGTGCCAGCAGCTTAGGGACTAGCGGGATGGTTGACGAGCAGTACTTC.

The chain carries TRBV3-1 (or the pseudogene TRBV3-2) and TRBJ2-7, with 8 bases that match TRBD1. From germline, CDR1 is LGHDT and CDR2 YNNKEL (reference sequence). V was pared by 1 base and J by 5 bases, with 7 bases of the junction left unmatched. The CDR3 sequence is 15 residues long. For the CDR3, the DNA is TGTGCCAGCAGCCAAGTCGGGACAGGTATAAACGAGCAGTACTTC. Encoded protein: CASSQVGTGINEQYF.

The chain combines TRBV5-1 with TRBJ2-7, with D perhaps matching TRBD2 (5 bases). The CDR3 is made up of 16 amino acids. The germline V gene encodes CDR1 SGHRS and CDR2 YFSETQ. The V gene lost 0 bases and the J gene lost 2 bases, with 15 bases spanning the gap. Written as DNA, the CDR3 is TGCGCCAGCAGCTTGGCTTTGGCTAGCCGGACCTACGAGCAGTACTTC. It specifies CASSLALASRTYEQYF. Based on the CDR3 plus reference TRBV5-1 and TRBJ2-7, the full variable domain is KAGVTQTPRYLIKTRGQQVTLSCSPISGHRSVSWYQQTPGQGLQFLFEYFSETQRNKGNFPGRFSGRQFSNSRSEMNVSTLELGDSALYLCASSLALASRTYEQYFGPGTRLTVT.

The chain employs TRBV27 and TRBJ2-1, with 8 bases lining up with TRBD2. This CDR3 spans 15 amino acids. CDR1 is MNHEY and CDR2 is SMNVEV in the germline V gene (reference sequence). After removal of 2 bases from V and 10 bases from J, the junction contained 10 bases not matched to a gene. The CDR3 sequence: CASSLAGLVEGEQFF. As DNA, the CDR3 is TGTGCCAGCAGTTTAGCGGGACTAGTTGAAGGGGAGCAGTTCTTC.

The chain joins TRBV5-4 to TRBJ2-5; D may be TRBD1 (5 bases). Germline V gene lookup returns CDR1 SGHNT and CDR2 YYREEE (reference sequence). The CDR3 is made up of 13 amino acids. V lost 0 bases and J lost 4, with 7 bases in between. CDR3 in amino acids: CASSLADRETQYF. The CDR3 nucleotides are TGTGCCAGCAGCTTGGCCGACAGAGAGACCCAGTACTTC.